The text below deals with one T cell receptor beta chain. The antigen is unknown. Assay used: immunoSEQ multiplex PCR; TCRdb lists only in-frame clones, some missing. This table holds about 68,000 clones, 70% to 85% found once. This CDR3 region has 15 residues. The V and J ends lost 4 bases and 4 bases respectively, with 14 bases between them. Per the germline V gene, CDR1 is MGHDK and CDR2 is SYGVNS. The source of the sample is a study of OX40 agonist ivuxolimab in advanced cancers. At the level of the study: An anti-OX40 (CD134) antibody with agonistic activity, ivuxolimab, was administered to patients. Earlier treatment with anti-PD-1, anti-PD-L1 or anti-CTLA-4 was permitted, and 30% to 40% had received some. The patients received ivuxolimab by intravenous route every 2 weeks at 0.01 to 10 mg/kg. General observations from the study: The study found that CD8+ T cells averaged more expanded clones than CD4+.

This chain connects TRBV25-1 to TRBJ1-3; a weak D match, TRBD1 (5 bases). This receptor was obtained from an adult with an advanced solid tumor such as melanoma, head and neck, liver or kidney cancer. Material: CD4+ or CD8+ T cells sorted from blood, obtained in a trial of the OX40 agonist ivuxolimab. The CDR3 loop is CASSGPGRAGNTIYF. CDR3 in DNA: TGTGCCAGCAGTGGCCCAGGGAGAGCAGGAAACACCATATATTTT. Combining the CDR3 with reference TRBV25-1 and TRBJ1-3 gives the whole variable domain EADIYQTPRYLVIGTGKKITLECSQTMGHDKMYWYQQDPGMELHLIHYSYGVNSTEKGDLSSESTVSRIRTEHFPLTLESARPSHTSQYLCASSGPGRAGNTIYFGEGSWLTVV.